A selection of T cell receptor beta chains follows, all from one sample in a study of T cells in localized non-small cell lung cancer. The repertoire was sequenced with immunoSEQ multiplex PCR; TCRdb's copy has only in-frame clones and lacks some. Of under 55,000 clones detected, around 90% appear once; the ten largest clones hold about 10%. The source was PBMCs, collected before any cancer treatment. These receptor sequences come from a woman aged 40-75 years with stage II lung adenocarcinoma. The CDR3 runs from the conserved cysteine through the conserved F or W. D genes are given only for firm matches. The size of a clone is reported for some rows only, either as once, few or many, or as a class for expanded clones.

d_gene: NA
j_gene: TRBJ1-2
abundance: NA
v_gene: TRBV28
CDR3aa: CASSLYGRGWGYTF
CDR3nt: TGTGCCAGCAGTTTATATGGCAGGGGATGGGGCTACACCTTC

d_gene: TRBD2
j_gene: TRBJ2-7
abundance: NA
v_gene: TRBV11-2
CDR3aa: CASSLARGGRRYEQYF
CDR3nt: TGTGCCAGCAGCTTAGCCCGGGGAGGGAGGAGATACGAGCAGTACTTC

d_gene: NA
j_gene: TRBJ2-7
abundance: NA
v_gene: TRBV6-1
CDR3aa: CASIKDSYEQYF
CDR3nt: TGTGCCAGCATAAAAGACTCCTACGAGCAGTACTTC

d_gene: TRBD2
j_gene: TRBJ2-3
abundance: NA
v_gene: TRBV10-2
CDR3aa: CASSEMVAGDTQYF
CDR3nt: TGCGCCAGCAGTGAGATGGTAGCGGGAGATACGCAGTATTTT

d_gene: NA
j_gene: TRBJ2-5
abundance: NA
v_gene: TRBV7-9
CDR3aa: CASSSGLGGTQYF
CDR3nt: TGTGCCAGCAGCTCCGGACTGGGGGGGACCCAGTACTTC

d_gene: NA
j_gene: TRBJ1-2
abundance: NA
v_gene: TRBV6-1
CDR3aa: CASSGNPSGGGGYTF
CDR3nt: TGTGCCAGCAGTGGTAACCCCAGTGGGGGAGGAGGCTACACCTTC

d_gene: NA
j_gene: TRBJ2-7
abundance: NA
v_gene: TRBV19
CDR3aa: CASSIGGKRLYF
CDR3nt: TGTGCCAGTAGTATAGGCGGGAAGCGACTGTACTTC

d_gene: TRBD2
j_gene: TRBJ2-7
abundance: once
v_gene: TRBV10-2
CDR3aa: CASSDPGTRTSYEQYF
CDR3nt: TGCGCCAGCAGTGACCCCGGGACTAGAACCTCCTACGAGCAGTACTTC

d_gene: NA
j_gene: TRBJ1-3
abundance: NA
v_gene: TRBV25-1
CDR3aa: CASSAPGNTIYF
CDR3nt: TGTGCCAGCAGTGCTCCTGGAAACACCATATATTTT

d_gene: NA
j_gene: TRBJ1-4
abundance: few
v_gene: TRBV5-1
CDR3aa: CASSATANEKLFF
CDR3nt: TGCGCCAGCAGTGCGACAGCTAATGAAAAACTGTTTTTT

d_gene: TRBD1
j_gene: TRBJ1-3
abundance: NA
v_gene: TRBV28
CDR3aa: CASSRGQAGNTIYF
CDR3nt: TGTGCCAGCAGTCGCGGACAGGCTGGAAACACCATATATTTT

d_gene: NA
j_gene: TRBJ1-1
abundance: NA
v_gene: TRBV2
CDR3aa: CASTEPWGYTEAFF
CDR3nt: TGTGCCAGCACCGAACCCTGGGGGTACACTGAAGCTTTCTTT

d_gene: NA
j_gene: TRBJ2-6
abundance: few
v_gene: TRBV9
CDR3aa: CASSTRGAGANVLTF
CDR3nt: TGTGCCAGCAGCACCAGGGGGGCTGGGGCCAACGTCCTGACTTTC

d_gene: NA
j_gene: TRBJ2-1
abundance: NA
v_gene: TRBV15
CDR3aa: CATSRVWDPPHNEQFF
CDR3nt: TGTGCCACCAGCAGAGTGTGGGACCCGCCCCACAATGAGCAGTTCTTC

d_gene: NA
j_gene: TRBJ2-3
abundance: NA
v_gene: TRBV6-4
CDR3aa: CASSEGGRTDTQYF
CDR3nt: TGTGCCAGCAGTGAGGGCGGCAGAACAGATACGCAGTATTTT

d_gene: TRBD1
j_gene: TRBJ2-6
abundance: NA
v_gene: TRBV5-1
CDR3aa: CASSLSLQGTGANVLTF
CDR3nt: TGCGCCAGCAGCTTATCTTTACAGGGGACTGGGGCCAACGTCCTGACTTTC

d_gene: NA
j_gene: TRBJ1-5
abundance: NA
v_gene: TRBV2
CDR3aa: CAGRQDYNQPQHF
CDR3nt: TGTGCCGGTAGACAGGACTACAATCAGCCCCAGCATTTT

d_gene: TRBD2
j_gene: TRBJ2-1
abundance: NA
v_gene: TRBV28
CDR3aa: CASSSVLAGAYNEQFF
CDR3nt: TGTGCCAGCAGTTCCGTCCTAGCGGGAGCCTACAATGAGCAGTTCTTC

d_gene: NA
j_gene: TRBJ2-5
abundance: NA
v_gene: TRBV1
CDR3aa: CTSSAKRGEHYQETQYF
CDR3nt: TGCACCAGCAGCGCTAAGCGGGGGGAACACTACCAAGAGACCCAGTACTTC

d_gene: TRBD1
j_gene: TRBJ1-5
abundance: NA
v_gene: TRBV19
CDR3aa: CASTTGQYQPQHF
CDR3nt: TGTGCCAGTACAACGGGACAGTATCAGCCCCAGCATTTT

d_gene: NA
j_gene: TRBJ1-1
abundance: NA
v_gene: TRBV29-1
CDR3aa: CSVGVNTNTEAFF
CDR3nt: TGCAGCGTTGGGGTAAATACAAACACTGAAGCTTTCTTT

d_gene: NA
j_gene: TRBJ1-1
abundance: NA
v_gene: TRBV5-1
CDR3aa: CASSVAATLTTEAFF
CDR3nt: TGCGCCAGCAGCGTAGCAGCAACACTTACAACTGAAGCTTTCTTT

d_gene: NA
j_gene: TRBJ2-1
abundance: NA
v_gene: TRBV28
CDR3aa: CASSLLASYNEQFF
CDR3nt: TGTGCCAGCAGCCTCCTAGCGTCCTACAATGAGCAGTTCTTC

d_gene: NA
j_gene: TRBJ2-3
abundance: once
v_gene: TRBV9
CDR3aa: CASSVGLNPSTDTQYF
CDR3nt: TGTGCCAGCAGCGTAGGACTAAATCCCAGCACAGATACGCAGTATTTT

d_gene: NA
j_gene: TRBJ2-2
abundance: NA
v_gene: TRBV25-1
CDR3aa: CASSESFANTGELFF
CDR3nt: TGTGCCAGCAGTGAGAGTTTCGCGAACACCGGGGAGCTGTTTTTT

d_gene: NA
j_gene: TRBJ2-7
abundance: NA
v_gene: TRBV29-1
CDR3aa: CSVEDPWSDSYEQYF
CDR3nt: TGCAGCGTTGAAGATCCTTGGTCCGATTCCTACGAGCAGTACTTC

d_gene: TRBD2
j_gene: TRBJ2-4
abundance: NA
v_gene: TRBV7-8
CDR3aa: CASTYTTSGGPLAKNIQYF
CDR3nt: TGTGCCAGCACTTACACGACTAGCGGGGGGCCACTAGCCAAAAACATTCAGTACTTC

d_gene: NA
j_gene: TRBJ2-3
abundance: once
v_gene: TRBV29-1
CDR3aa: CSTGKGSTDTQYF
CDR3nt: TGCAGCACCGGGAAGGGAAGCACAGATACGCAGTATTTT

d_gene: NA
j_gene: TRBJ2-3
abundance: NA
v_gene: TRBV5-1
CDR3aa: CASSLSVGGPDTQYF
CDR3nt: TGCGCCAGCAGCTTGAGTGTGGGGGGACCAGATACGCAGTATTTT

d_gene: NA
j_gene: TRBJ2-3
abundance: few
v_gene: TRBV2
CDR3aa: CASSEVGDTQYF
CDR3nt: TGTGCCAGCAGTGAAGTAGGAGATACGCAGTATTTT

d_gene: TRBD2
j_gene: TRBJ2-1
abundance: NA
v_gene: TRBV6-1
CDR3aa: CASRAGTSNEQFF
CDR3nt: TGTGCCAGCAGAGCCGGGACTAGCAATGAGCAGTTCTTC

d_gene: NA
j_gene: TRBJ2-2
abundance: NA
v_gene: TRBV5-1
CDR3aa: CASSYWAGANTGELFF
CDR3nt: TGCGCCAGCAGCTATTGGGCAGGGGCAAACACCGGGGAGCTGTTTTTT

d_gene: TRBD1
j_gene: TRBJ1-4
abundance: NA
v_gene: TRBV28
CDR3aa: CASRAGTGVEKLFF
CDR3nt: TGTGCCAGCAGAGCCGGGACAGGGGTTGAAAAACTGTTTTTT

d_gene: NA
j_gene: TRBJ1-1
abundance: NA
v_gene: TRBV4-1
CDR3aa: CASSQPASTTDLNTEAFF
CDR3nt: TGCGCCAGCAGCCAACCTGCAAGCACGACAGATTTGAACACTGAAGCTTTCTTT

d_gene: NA
j_gene: TRBJ2-1
abundance: NA
v_gene: TRBV6-1
CDR3aa: CASSEAAIQSLYNEQFF
CDR3nt: TGTGCCAGCAGTGAAGCTGCGATCCAGTCACTCTACAATGAGCAGTTCTTC

d_gene: NA
j_gene: TRBJ1-1
abundance: NA
v_gene: TRBV7-8
CDR3aa: CASTAGSLRGTEAFF
CDR3nt: TGTGCCAGCACGGCAGGCTCGCTTAGAGGGACTGAAGCTTTCTTT

d_gene: NA
j_gene: TRBJ2-7
abundance: NA
v_gene: TRBV2
CDR3aa: CARQGPAYEQYF
CDR3nt: TGTGCCAGACAGGGTCCCGCCTACGAGCAGTACTTC

d_gene: NA
j_gene: TRBJ1-5
abundance: NA
v_gene: TRBV6-5
CDR3aa: CASSTGLNQPQHF
CDR3nt: TGTGCCAGCAGCACGGGTCTCAATCAGCCCCAGCATTTT

d_gene: NA
j_gene: TRBJ2-2
abundance: few
v_gene: TRBV7-9
CDR3aa: CASSSTTGELFF
CDR3nt: TGTGCCAGCAGCAGCACTACCGGGGAGCTGTTTTTT

d_gene: TRBD1
j_gene: TRBJ1-2
abundance: NA
v_gene: TRBV5-1
CDR3aa: CASSFGAGGNYGYTF
CDR3nt: TGCGCCAGCAGCTTCGGCGCAGGGGGCAACTATGGCTACACCTTC

d_gene: NA
j_gene: TRBJ2-1
abundance: NA
v_gene: TRBV5-6
CDR3aa: CASSPGAGDGNEQFF
CDR3nt: TGTGCCAGCAGCCCGGGGGCGGGAGACGGGAATGAGCAGTTCTTC

d_gene: NA
j_gene: TRBJ2-4
abundance: few
v_gene: TRBV28
CDR3aa: CASRGHGKNIQYF
CDR3nt: TGTGCCAGCCGGGGACACGGCAAAAACATTCAGTACTTC

d_gene: TRBD1
j_gene: TRBJ2-3
abundance: NA
v_gene: TRBV19
CDR3aa: CASRGDRGDTQYF
CDR3nt: TGTGCCAGTAGGGGGGACAGGGGCGATACGCAGTATTTT

d_gene: TRBD2
j_gene: TRBJ2-5
abundance: NA
v_gene: TRBV11-1
CDR3aa: CASSRGTSGGQETQYF
CDR3nt: TGTGCCAGCAGTCGGGGGACTAGCGGGGGGCAAGAGACCCAGTACTTC

d_gene: TRBD1
j_gene: TRBJ1-6
abundance: once
v_gene: TRBV6-6
CDR3aa: CASSYATGGDSPLHF
CDR3nt: TGTGCCAGCAGTTACGCGACAGGGGGCGACTCACCCCTCCACTTT